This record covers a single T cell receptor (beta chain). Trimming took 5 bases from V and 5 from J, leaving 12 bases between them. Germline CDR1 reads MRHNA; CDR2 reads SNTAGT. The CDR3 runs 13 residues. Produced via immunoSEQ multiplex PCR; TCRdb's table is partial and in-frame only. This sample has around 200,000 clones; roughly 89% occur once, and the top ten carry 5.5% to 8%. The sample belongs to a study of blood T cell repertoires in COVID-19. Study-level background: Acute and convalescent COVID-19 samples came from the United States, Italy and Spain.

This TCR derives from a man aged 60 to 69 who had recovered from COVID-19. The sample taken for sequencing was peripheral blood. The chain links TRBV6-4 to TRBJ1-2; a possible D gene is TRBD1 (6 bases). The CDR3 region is CASSPGTPYGYTF. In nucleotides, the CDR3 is TGTGCCAGCAGTCCCGGGACACCTTATGGCTACACCTTC.